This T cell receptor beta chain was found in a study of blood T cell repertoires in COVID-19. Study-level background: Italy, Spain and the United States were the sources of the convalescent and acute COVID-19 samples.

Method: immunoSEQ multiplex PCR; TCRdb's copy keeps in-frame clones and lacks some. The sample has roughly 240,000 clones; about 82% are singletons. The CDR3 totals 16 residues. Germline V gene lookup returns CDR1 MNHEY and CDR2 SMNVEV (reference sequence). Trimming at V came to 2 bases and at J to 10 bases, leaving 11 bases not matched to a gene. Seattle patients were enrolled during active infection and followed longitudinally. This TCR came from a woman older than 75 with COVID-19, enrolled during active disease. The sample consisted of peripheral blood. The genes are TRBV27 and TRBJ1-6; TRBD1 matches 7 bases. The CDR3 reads CASSLTPTGAKSPLHF. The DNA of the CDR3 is TGTGCCAGCAGTTTAACCCCAACAGGGGCAAAATCACCCCTCCACTTT.